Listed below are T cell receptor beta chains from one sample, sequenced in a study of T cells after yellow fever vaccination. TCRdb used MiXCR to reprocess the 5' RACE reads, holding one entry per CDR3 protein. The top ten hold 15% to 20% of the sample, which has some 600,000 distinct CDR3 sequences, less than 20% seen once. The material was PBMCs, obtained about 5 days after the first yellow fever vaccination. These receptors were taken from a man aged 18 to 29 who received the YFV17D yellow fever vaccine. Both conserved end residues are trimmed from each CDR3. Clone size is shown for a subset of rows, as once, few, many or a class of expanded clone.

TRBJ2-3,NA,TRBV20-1,SAHPGGDTQY
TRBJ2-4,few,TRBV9,ASSGQAENIQY
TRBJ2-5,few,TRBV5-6,ASSFERGGQTQY
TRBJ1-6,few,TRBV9,ASSVGDNSPLH
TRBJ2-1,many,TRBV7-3,ASSSQTSGGYNEQF
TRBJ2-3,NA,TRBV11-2,ASSLPTGGLASSTDTQY
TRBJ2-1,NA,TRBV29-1,SVYRTSGGSSYNEQF
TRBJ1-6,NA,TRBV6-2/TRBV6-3,ASSYPQGARH
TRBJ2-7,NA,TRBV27,ASSLRSSGGYSNEQY
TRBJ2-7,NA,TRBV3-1,ASSHLDREQY
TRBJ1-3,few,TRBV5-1,ASSYQGLGRDSGNTIY
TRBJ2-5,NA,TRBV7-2,ASSLVGAETQY
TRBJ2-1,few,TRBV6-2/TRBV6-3,ASSYYQVSYNEQF
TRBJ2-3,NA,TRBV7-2,ASSIQGTSTDTQY
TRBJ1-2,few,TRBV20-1,SARAPGGGNYGYT
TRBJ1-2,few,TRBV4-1,ASSQPQNYGYT
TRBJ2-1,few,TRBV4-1,ASMMQADPYNEQF
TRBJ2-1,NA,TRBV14,ASRQSDPYNEQF
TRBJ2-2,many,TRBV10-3,AISDRTDTGELF
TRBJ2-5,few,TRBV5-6,ASRRRNRGRSETQY
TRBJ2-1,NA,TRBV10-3,AIRLDRGGGEQF
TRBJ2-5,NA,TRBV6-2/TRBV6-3,ASSTLGLDGKTQY
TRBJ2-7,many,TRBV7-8,ASSLSTDYEQY
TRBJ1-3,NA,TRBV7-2,ASSPGQGDTIY
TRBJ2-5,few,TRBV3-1,ASTRLAGGQETQY
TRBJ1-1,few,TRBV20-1,SARFRVNTEAF
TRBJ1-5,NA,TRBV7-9,ASSLGGGIGQPQH
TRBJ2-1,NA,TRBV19,ASSTRDRGMRQF
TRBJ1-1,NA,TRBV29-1,SVGPGDIGTEAF
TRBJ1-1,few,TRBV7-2,ASSLEQGGNTEAF
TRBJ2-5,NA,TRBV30,AWSAGRGATETQY
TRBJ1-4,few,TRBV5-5,ASSPDSWDEKLF
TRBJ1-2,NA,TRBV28,ASSPGVLYGYT
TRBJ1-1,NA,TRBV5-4,ASRNTGTATEAF
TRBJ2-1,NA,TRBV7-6,ASSLLLAGVNEQF
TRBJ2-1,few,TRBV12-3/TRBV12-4,ASSPIGPAGEQF
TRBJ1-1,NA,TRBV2,ASQDRELSEAF
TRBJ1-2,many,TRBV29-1,SVQTGPYNYGYT
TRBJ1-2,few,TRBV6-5,ASRATSGYT
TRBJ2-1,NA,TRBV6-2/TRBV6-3,ASSYDREVTNEQF
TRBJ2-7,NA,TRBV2,ASSEWGLPYEQY
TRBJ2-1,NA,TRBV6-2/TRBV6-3,ASSYFLAGAGNEQF
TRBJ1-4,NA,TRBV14,ASRDRGDEKLF
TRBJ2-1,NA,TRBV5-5,ASSLGDSVYNEQF
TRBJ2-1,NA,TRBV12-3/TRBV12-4,ASSLVLLEQF
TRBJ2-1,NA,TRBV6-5,ASSYYAGQGDEQF
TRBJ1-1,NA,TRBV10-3,AISTLGTKGGDEAF
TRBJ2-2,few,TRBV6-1,ASTPAGGVIGELF
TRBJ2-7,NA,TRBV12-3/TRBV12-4,ASRGGTVTYEQY
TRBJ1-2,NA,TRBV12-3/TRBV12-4,ASSPAGLAGRYGYT
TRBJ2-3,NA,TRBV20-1,SARIGGPTDTQY
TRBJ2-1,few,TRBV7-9,ASSLLGAHNEQF
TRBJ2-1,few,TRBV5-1,ASSGQGLRNNEQF
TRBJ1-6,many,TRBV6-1,ASTTTPDFNSPLH
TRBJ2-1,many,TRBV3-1,ASSPNSGGDNEQF